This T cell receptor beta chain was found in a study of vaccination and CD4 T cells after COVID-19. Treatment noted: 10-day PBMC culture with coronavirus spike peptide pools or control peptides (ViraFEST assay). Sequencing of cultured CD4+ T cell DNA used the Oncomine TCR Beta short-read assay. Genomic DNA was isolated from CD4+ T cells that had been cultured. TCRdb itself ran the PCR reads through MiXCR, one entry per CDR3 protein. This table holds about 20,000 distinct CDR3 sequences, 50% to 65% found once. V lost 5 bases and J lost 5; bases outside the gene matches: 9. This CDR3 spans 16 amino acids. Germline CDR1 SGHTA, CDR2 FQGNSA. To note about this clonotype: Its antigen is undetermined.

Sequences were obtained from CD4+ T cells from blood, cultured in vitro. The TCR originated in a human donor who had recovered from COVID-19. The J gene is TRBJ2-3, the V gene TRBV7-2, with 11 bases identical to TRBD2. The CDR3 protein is CASSLGLAGGEDTQYF. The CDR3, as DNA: TGTGCCAGCAGCCTAGGACTAGCGGGCGGAGAAGATACGCAGTATTTT.